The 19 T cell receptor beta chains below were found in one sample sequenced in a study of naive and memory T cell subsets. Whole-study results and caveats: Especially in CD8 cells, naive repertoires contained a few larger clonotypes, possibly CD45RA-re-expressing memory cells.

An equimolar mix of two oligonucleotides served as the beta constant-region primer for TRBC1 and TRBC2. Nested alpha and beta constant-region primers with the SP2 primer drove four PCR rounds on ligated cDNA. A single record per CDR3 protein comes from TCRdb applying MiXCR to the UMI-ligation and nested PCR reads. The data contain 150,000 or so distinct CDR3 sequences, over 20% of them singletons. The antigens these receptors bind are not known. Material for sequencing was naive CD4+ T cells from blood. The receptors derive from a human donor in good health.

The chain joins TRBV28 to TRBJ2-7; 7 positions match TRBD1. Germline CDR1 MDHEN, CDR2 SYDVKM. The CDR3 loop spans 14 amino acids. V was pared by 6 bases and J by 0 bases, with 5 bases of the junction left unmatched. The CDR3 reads CASREDRSSYEQYF. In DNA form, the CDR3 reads TGTGCCAGCAGGGAGGACAGGAGCTCCTACGAGCAGTACTTC.

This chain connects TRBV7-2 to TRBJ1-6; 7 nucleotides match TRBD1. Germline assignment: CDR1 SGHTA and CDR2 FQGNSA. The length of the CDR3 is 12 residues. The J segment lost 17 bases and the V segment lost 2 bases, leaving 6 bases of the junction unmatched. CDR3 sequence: CASSLQTGAIHF. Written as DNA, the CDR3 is TGTGCCAGCAGCTTACAAACAGGGGCCATCCACTTT.

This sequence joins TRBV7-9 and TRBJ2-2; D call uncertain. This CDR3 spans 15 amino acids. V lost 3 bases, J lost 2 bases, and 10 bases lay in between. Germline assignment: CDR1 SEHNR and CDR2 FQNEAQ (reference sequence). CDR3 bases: TGTGCCAGCAGCTTTTACAGTAGTAACACCGGGGAGCTGTTTTTT. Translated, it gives CASSFYSSNTGELFF. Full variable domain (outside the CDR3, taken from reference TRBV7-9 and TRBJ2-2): DTGVSQNPRHKITKRGQNVTFRCDPISEHNRLYWYRQTLGQGPEFLTYFQNEAQLEKSRLLSDRFSAERPKGSFSTLEIQRTEQGDSAMYLCASSFYSSNTGELFFGEGSRLTVL.

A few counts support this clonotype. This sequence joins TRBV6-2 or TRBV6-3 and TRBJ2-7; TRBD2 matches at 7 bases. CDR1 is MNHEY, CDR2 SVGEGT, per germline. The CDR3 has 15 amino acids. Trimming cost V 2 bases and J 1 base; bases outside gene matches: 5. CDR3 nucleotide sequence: TGTGCCAGCAGTTACGTGGCTAGCGGTTCCTACGAGCAGTACTTC. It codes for CASSYVASGSYEQYF.

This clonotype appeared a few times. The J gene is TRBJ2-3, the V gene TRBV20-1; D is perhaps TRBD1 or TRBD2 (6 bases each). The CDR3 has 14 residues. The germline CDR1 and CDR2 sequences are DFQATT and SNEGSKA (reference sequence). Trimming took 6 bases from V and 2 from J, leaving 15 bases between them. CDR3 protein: CSAVEGVFTDTQYF. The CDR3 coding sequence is TGCAGTGCGGTGGAGGGGGTCTTCACAGATACGCAGTATTTT.

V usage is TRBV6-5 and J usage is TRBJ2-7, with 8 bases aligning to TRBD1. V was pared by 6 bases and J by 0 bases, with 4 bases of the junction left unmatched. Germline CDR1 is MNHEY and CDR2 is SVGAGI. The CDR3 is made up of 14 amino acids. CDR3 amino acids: CASSRGQVSYEQYF. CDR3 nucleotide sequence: TGTGCCAGCAGCCGGGGACAGGTCTCCTACGAGCAGTACTTC.

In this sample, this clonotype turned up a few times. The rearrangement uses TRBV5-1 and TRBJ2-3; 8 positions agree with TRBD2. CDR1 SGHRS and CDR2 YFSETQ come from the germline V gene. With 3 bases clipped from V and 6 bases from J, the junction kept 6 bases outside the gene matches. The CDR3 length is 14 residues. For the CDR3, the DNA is TGCGCCAGCAGCTCCGGGACTAGGGGTGATACGCAGTATTTT. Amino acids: CASSSGTRGDTQYF.

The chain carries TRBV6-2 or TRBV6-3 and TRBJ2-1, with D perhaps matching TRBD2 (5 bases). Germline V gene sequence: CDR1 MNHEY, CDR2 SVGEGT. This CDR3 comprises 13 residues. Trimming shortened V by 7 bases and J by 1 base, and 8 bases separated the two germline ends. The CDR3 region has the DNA TGTGCCAGCACCGGACTGTCCTACAATGAGCAGTTCTTC. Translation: CASTGLSYNEQFF.

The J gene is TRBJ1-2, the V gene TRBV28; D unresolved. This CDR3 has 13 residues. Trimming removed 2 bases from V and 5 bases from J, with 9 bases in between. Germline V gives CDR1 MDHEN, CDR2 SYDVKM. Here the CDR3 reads CASSLMGRYGYTF. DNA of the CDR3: TGTGCCAGCAGTTTAATGGGGAGATATGGCTACACCTTC.

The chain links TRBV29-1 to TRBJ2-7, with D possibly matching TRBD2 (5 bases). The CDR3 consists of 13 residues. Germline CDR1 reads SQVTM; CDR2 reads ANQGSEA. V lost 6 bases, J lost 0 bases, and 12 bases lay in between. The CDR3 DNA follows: TGCAGCGTATATCAAGGGAGCTCCTACGAGCAGTACTTC. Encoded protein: CSVYQGSSYEQYF.

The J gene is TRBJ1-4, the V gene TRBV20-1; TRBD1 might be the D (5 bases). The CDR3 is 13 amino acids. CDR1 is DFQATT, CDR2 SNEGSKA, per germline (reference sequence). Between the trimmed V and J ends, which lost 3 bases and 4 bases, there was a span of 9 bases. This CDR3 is CSASWGGNEKLFF. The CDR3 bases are TGCAGTGCTAGTTGGGGGGGTAATGAAAAACTGTTTTTT.

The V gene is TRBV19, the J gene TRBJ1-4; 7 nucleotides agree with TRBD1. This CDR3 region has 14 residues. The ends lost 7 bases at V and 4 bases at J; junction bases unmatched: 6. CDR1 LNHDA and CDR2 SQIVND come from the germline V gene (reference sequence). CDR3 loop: CASTAGTVNEKLFF. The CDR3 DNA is TGTGCCAGTACCGCCGGGACAGTTAATGAAAAACTGTTTTTT. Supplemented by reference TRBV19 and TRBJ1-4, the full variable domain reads DGGITQSPKYLFRKEGQNVTLSCEQNLNHDAMYWYRQDPGQGLRLIYYSQIVNDFQKGDIAEGYSVSREKKESFPLTVTSAQKNPTAFYLCASTAGTVNEKLFFGSGTQLSVL.

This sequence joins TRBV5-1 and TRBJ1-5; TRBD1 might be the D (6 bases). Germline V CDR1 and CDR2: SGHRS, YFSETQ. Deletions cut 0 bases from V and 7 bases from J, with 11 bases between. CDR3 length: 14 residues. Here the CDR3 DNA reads TGCGCCAGCAGCTTGGGCCAGGGGCAGCAGCCCCAGCATTTT. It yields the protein CASSLGQGQQPQHF.

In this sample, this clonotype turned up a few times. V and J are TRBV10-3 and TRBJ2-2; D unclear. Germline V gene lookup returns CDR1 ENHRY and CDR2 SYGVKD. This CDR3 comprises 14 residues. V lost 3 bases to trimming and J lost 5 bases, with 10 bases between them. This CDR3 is CAISDLGLTGELFF. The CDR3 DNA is TGTGCCATCAGTGACTTGGGTTTGACCGGGGAGCTGTTTTTT.

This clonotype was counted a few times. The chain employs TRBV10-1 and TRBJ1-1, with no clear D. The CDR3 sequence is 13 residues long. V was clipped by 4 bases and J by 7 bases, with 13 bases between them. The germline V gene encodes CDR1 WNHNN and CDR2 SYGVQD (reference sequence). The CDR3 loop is CASSGTAWGEAFF. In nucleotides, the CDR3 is TGCGCCAGCAGTGGAACGGCCTGGGGTGAAGCTTTCTTT.

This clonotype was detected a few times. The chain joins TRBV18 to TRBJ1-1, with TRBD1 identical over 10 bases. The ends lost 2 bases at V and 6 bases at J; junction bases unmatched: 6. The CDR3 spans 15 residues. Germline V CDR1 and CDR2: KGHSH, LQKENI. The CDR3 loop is CASSPTGQGVPEAFF. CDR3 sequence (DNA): TGTGCCAGCTCACCAACCGGACAGGGGGTACCTGAAGCTTTCTTT.

Here the CDR3 reads CASSLATTEQFF. CDR3 in DNA: TGTGCCAGCAGCTTAGCAACTACGGAGCAGTTCTTC. The chain uses TRBV7-6 and TRBJ2-1; no clear D. This CDR3 region has 12 residues. The V gene lost 0 bases and the J gene lost 10 bases, with 7 bases spanning the gap. In germline, CDR1 is SGHVS, CDR2 FNYEAQ.

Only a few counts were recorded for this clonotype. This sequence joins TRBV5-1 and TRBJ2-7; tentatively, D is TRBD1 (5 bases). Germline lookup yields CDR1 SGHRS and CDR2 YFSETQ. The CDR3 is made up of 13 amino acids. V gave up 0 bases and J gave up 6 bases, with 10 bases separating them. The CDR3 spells CASSLALTAEQYF. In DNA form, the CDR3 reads TGCGCCAGCAGCTTGGCCCTGACAGCCGAGCAGTACTTC. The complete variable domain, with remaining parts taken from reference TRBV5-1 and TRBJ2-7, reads KAGVTQTPRYLIKTRGQQVTLSCSPISGHRSVSWYQQTPGQGLQFLFEYFSETQRNKGNFPGRFSGRQFSNSRSEMNVSTLELGDSALYLCASSLALTAEQYFGPGTRLTVT.

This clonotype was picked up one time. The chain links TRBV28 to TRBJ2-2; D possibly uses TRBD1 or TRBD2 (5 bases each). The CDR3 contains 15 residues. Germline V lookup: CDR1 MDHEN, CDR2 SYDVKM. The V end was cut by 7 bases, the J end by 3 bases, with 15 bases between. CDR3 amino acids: CASKKAAGYTGELFF. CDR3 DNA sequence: TGTGCCAGCAAAAAAGCGGCAGGGTACACCGGGGAGCTGTTTTTT.